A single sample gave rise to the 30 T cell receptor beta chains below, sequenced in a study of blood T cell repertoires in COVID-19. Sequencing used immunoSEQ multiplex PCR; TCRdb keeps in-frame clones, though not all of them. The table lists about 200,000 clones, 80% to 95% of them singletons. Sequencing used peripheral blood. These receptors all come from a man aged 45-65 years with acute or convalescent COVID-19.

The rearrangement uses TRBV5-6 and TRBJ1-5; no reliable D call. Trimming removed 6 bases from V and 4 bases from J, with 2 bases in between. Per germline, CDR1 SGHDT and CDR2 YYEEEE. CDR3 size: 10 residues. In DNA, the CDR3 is TGTGCCAGCATAAATCAGCCCCAGCATTTT. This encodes CASINQPQHF.

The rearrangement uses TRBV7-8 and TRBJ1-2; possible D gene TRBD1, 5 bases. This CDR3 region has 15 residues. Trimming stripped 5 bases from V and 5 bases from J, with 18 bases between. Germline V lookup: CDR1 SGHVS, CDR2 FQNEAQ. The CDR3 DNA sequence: TGTGCCAGCAGCGATACCTGGGGGGGACCTTATGGCTACACCTTC. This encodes CASSDTWGGPYGYTF. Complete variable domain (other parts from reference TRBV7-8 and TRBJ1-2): GAGVSQSPRYKVAKRGQDVALRCDPISGHVSLFWYQQALGQGPEFLTYFQNEAQLDKSGLPSDRFFAERPEGSVSTLKIQRTQQEDSAVYLCASSDTWGGPYGYTFGSGTRLTVV.

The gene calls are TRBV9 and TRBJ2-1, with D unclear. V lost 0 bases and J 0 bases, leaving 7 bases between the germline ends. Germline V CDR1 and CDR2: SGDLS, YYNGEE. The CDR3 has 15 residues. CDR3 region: CASSVEQDSYNEQFF. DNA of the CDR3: TGTGCCAGCAGCGTAGAGCAGGACTCCTACAATGAGCAGTTCTTC. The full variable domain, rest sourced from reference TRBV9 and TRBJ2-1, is DSGVTQTPKHLITATGQRVTLRCSPRSGDLSVYWYQQSLDQGLQFLIQYYNGEERAKGNILERFSAQQFPDLHSELNLSSLELGDSALYFCASSVEQDSYNEQFFGPGTRLTVL.

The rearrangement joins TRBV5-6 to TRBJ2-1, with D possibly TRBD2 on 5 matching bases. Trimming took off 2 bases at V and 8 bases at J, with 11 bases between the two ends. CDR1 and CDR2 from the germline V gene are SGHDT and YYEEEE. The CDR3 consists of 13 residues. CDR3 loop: CASSFTSDYEQFF. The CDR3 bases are TGTGCCAGCAGCTTCACTAGTGACTATGAGCAGTTCTTC.

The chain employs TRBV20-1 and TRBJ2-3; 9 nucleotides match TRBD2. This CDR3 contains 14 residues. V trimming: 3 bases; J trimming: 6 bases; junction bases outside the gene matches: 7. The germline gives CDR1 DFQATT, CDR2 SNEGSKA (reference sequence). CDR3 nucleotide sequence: TGCAGTGCTAGTAATAGCGGGGGTCGGGATACGCAGTATTTT. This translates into CSASNSGGRDTQYF.

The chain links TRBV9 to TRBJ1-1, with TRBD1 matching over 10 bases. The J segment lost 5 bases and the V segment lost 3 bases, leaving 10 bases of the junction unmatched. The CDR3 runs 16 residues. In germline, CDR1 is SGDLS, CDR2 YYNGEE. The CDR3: CASSGMGQGRGTEAFF. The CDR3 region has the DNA TGTGCCAGCAGCGGCATGGGACAGGGGAGGGGAACTGAAGCTTTCTTT.

The CDR3 loop is CATSRDLGQGGMNTEAFF. In DNA, the CDR3 is TGTGCCACCAGCAGAGATTTAGGACAGGGGGGCATGAACACTGAAGCTTTCTTT. V gene TRBV15 combines with J gene TRBJ1-1; 10 bases agree with TRBD1. The CDR3 is made up of 18 amino acids. Germline values: CDR1 LNHNV, CDR2 YYDKDF (reference sequence). With 0 bases clipped from V and 0 bases from J, the junction kept 7 bases outside the gene matches.

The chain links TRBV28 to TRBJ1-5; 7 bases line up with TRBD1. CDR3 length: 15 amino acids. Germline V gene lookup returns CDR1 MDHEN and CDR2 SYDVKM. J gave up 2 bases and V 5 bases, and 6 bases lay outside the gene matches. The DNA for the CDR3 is TGTGCCAGCAGTCCCCGACAGGGAGGCAATCAGCCCCAGCATTTT. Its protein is CASSPRQGGNQPQHF.

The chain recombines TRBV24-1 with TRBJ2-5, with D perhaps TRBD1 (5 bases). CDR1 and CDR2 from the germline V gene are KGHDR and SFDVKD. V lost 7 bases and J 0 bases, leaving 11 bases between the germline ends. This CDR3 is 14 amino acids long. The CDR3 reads CATSPGQHQETQYF. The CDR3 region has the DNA TGTGCCACCAGCCCAGGGCAGCACCAAGAGACCCAGTACTTC.

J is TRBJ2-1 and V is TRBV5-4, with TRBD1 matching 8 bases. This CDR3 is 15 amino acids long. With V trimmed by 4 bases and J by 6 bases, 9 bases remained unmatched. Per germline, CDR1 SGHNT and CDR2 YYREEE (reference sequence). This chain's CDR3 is CASSPGQVGSNEQFF. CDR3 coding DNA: TGTGCCAGCAGCCCGGGACAGGTGGGGTCCAATGAGCAGTTCTTC.

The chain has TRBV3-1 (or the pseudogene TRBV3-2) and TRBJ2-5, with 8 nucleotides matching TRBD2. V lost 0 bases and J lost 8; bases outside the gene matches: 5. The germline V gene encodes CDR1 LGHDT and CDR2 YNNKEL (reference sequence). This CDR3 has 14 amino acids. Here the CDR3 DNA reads TGTGCCAGCAGCCAAGATCCGGGGGGGGAAACCCAGTACTTC. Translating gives CASSQDPGGETQYF.

CDR3 DNA: TGTGCCAGCAGTGCCCGTGCGAGCTCCTACGAGCAGTACTTC. This translates into CASSARASSYEQYF. The J gene is TRBJ2-7, the V gene TRBV6-6; D not resolved. V was pared by 5 bases and J by 0 bases, with 11 bases between. Looked up from germline, CDR1 is MNHNY and CDR2 is SVGAGI (reference sequence). This CDR3 comprises 14 residues.

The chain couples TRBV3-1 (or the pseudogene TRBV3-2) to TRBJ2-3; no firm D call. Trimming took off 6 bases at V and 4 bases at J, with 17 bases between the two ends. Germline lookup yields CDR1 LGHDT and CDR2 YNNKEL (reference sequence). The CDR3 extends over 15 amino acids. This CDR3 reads CASSDRRWSPDTQYF. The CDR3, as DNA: TGTGCCAGCAGTGACCGTCGTTGGAGTCCAGATACGCAGTATTTT.

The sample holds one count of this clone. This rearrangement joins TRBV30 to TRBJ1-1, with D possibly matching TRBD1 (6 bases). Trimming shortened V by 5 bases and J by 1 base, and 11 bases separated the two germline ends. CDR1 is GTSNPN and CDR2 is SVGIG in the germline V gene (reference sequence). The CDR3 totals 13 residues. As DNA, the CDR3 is TGTGCCTGGGGGGGCCAGTCGAACACTGAAGCTTTCTTT. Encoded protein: CAWGGQSNTEAFF.

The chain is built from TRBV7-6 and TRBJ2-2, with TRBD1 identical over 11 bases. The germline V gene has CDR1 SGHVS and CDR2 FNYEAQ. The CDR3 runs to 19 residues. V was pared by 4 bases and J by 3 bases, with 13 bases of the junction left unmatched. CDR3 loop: CASSSLAGQGVGDTGELFF. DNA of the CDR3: TGTGCCAGCAGCTCCTTGGCGGGACAGGGGGTCGGTGACACCGGGGAGCTGTTTTTT.

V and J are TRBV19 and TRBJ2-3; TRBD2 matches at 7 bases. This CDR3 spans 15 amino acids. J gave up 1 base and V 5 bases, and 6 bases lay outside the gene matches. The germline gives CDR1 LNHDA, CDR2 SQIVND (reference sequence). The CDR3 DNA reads TGTGCCAGTAGTCGGAAGCGGGGAGGCACAGATACGCAGTATTTT. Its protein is CASSRKRGGTDTQYF.

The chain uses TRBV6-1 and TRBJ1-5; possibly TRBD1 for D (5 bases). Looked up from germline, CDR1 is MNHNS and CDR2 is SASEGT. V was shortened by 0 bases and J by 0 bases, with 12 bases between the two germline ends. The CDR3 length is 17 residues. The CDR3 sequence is CASSEARQRYSNQPQHF. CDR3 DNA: TGTGCCAGCAGTGAAGCAAGACAGAGATATAGCAATCAGCCCCAGCATTTT.

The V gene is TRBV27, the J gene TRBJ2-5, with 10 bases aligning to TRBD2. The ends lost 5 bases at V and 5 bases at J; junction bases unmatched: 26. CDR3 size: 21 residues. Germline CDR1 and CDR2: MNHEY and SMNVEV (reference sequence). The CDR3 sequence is CASSPSTPGRGGTSEEETQYF. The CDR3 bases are TGTGCCAGCAGTCCATCCACTCCCGGGAGGGGAGGGACTAGCGAGGAGGAGACCCAGTACTTC.

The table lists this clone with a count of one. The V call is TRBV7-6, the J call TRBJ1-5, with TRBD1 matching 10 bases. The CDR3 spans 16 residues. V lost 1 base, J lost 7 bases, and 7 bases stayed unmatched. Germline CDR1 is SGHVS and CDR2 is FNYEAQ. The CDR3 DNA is TGTGCCAGCAGCTTAGGGACAGGGGGGGGATTGCAGCCCCAGCATTTT. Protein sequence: CASSLGTGGGLQPQHF.

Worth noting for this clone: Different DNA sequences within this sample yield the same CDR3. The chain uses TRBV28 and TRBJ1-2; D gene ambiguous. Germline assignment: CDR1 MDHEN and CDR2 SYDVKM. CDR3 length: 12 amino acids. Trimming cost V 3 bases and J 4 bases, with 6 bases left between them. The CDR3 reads CASSFVLYGYTF. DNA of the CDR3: TGTGCCAGCAGTTTCGTCCTCTATGGCTACACCTTC.

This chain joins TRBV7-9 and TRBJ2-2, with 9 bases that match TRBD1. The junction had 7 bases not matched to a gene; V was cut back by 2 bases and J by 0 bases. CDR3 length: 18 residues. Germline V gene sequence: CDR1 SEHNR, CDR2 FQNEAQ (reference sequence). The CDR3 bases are TGTGCCAGCAGCTTAAGTACAGGGGGCTACGCGAACACCGGGGAGCTGTTTTTT. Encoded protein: CASSLSTGGYANTGELFF.

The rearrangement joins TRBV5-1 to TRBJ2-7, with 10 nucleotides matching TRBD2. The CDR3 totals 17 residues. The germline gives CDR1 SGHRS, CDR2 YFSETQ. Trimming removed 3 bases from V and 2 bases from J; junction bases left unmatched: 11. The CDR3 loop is CASSSLSSGGQAYEQYF. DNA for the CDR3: TGCGCCAGCAGCTCTCTATCTAGCGGGGGTCAGGCCTACGAGCAGTACTTC. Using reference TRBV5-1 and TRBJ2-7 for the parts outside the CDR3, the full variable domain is KAGVTQTPRYLIKTRGQQVTLSCSPISGHRSVSWYQQTPGQGLQFLFEYFSETQRNKGNFPGRFSGRQFSNSRSEMNVSTLELGDSALYLCASSSLSSGGQAYEQYFGPGTRLTVT.

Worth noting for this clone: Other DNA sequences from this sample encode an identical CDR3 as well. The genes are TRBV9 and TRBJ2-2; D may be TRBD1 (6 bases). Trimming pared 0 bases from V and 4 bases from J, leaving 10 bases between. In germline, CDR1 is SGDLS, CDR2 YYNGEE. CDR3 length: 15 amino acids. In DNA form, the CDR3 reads TGTGCCAGCAGCGTAGGGCAGGGGTTCACCGGGGAGCTGTTTTTT. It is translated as CASSVGQGFTGELFF.

CDR3 protein: CASSEGQGPQPQHF. CDR3 DNA sequence: TGTGCCAGCAGCGAGGGACAGGGGCCTCAGCCCCAGCATTTT. The gene calls are TRBV9 and TRBJ1-5; 10 positions agree with TRBD1. Looked up from germline, CDR1 is SGDLS and CDR2 is YYNGEE. The junction had 3 bases not matched to a gene; V was cut back by 3 bases and J by 6 bases. The CDR3 has 14 amino acids.

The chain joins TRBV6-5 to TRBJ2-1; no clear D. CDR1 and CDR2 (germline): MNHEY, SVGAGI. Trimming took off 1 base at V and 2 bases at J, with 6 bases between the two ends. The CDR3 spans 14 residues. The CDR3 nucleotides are TGTGCCAGCAGTTACTTCCGAGCCTACAATGAGCAGTTCTTC. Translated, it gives CASSYFRAYNEQFF.

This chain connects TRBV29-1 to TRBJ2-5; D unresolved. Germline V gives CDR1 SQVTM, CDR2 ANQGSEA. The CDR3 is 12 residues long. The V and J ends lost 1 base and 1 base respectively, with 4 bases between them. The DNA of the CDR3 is TGCAGCGTTGAAGGCGTCCAAGAGACCCAGTACTTC. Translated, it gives CSVEGVQETQYF. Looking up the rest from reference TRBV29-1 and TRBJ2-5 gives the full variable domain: SAVISQKPSRDICQRGTSLTIQCQVDSQVTMMFWYRQQPGQSLTLIATANQGSEATYESGFVIDKFPISRPNLTFSTLTVSNMSPEDSSIYLCSVEGVQETQYFGPGTRLLVL.

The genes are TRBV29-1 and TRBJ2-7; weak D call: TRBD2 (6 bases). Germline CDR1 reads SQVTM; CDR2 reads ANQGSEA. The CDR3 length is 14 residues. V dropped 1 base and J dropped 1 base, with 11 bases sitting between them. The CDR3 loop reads CSVEGASESYEQYF. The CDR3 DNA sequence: TGCAGCGTTGAAGGGGCTAGCGAGTCCTACGAGCAGTACTTC.

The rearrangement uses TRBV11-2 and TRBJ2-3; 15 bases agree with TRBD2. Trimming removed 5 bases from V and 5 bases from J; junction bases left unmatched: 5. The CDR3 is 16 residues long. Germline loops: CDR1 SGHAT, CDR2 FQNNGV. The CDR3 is CASSAGTSGGIDTQYF. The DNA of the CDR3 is TGTGCCAGCAGCGCAGGGACTAGCGGGGGGATAGATACGCAGTATTTT.

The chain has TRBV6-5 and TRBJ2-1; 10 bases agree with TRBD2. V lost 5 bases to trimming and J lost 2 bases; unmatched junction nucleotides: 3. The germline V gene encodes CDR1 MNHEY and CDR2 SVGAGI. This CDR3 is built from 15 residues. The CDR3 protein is CASSSGGAPYNEQFF. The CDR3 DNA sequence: TGTGCCAGCAGTAGCGGGGGGGCTCCCTACAATGAGCAGTTCTTC.

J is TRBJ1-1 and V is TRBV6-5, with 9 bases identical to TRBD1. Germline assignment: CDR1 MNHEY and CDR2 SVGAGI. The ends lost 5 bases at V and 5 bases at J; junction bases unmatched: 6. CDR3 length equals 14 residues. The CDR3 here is CASSMGQGGTEAFF. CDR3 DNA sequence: TGTGCCAGCAGTATGGGACAGGGTGGGACTGAAGCTTTCTTT.